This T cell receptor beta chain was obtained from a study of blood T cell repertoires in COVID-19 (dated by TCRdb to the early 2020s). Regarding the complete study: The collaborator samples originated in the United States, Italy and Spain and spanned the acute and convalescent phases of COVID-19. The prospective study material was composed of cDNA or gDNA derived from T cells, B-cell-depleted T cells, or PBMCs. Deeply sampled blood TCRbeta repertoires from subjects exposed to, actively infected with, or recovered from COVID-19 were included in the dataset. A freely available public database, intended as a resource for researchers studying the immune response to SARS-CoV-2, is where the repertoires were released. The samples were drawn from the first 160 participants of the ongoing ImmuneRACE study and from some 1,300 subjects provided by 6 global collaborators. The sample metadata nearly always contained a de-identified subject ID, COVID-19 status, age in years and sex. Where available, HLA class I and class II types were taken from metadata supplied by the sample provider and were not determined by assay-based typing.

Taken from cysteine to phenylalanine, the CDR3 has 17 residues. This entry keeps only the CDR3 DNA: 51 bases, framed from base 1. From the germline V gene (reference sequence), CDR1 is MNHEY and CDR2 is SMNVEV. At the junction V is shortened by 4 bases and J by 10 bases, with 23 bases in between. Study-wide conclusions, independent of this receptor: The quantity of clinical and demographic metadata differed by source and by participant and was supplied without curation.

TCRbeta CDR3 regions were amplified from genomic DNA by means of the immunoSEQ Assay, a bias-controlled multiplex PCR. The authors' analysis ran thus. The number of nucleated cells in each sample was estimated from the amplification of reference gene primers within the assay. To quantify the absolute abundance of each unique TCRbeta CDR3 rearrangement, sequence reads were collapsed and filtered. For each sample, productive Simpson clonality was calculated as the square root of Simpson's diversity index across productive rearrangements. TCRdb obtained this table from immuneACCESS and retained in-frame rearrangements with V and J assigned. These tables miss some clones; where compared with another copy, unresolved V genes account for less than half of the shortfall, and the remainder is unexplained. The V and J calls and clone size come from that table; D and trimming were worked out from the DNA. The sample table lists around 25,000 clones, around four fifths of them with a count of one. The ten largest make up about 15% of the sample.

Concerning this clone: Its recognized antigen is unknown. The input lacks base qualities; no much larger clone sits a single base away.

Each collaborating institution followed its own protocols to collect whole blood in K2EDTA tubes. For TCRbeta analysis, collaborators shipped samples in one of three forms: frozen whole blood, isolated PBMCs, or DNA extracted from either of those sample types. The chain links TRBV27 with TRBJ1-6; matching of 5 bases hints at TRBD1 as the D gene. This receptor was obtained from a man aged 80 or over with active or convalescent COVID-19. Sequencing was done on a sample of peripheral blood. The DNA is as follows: TGTGCCAGCAGTTCCAACCCTCTTGGGGGGAGTAGGTCACCCCTCCACTTT. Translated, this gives CASSSNPLGGSRSPLHF.